The rows below give T cell receptor delta chains drawn from one sample of a study of Vδ1+ human thymocytes. TCRdb reanalysed the multiplex PCR reads with CATT. Found here are some 73,000 delta-chain clones, around 35% of them singletons; the top ten hold about 0.26%. Sequencing used Vdelta1+ gamma-delta thymocytes from the thymus. The receptors derive from a boy in the first two years of life who had congenital heart surgery. The CDR3 runs from the conserved cysteine through the conserved F or W. The order of the fields is J gene, D gene, V gene, clone size, CDR3 protein, CDR3 DNA. A D gene is named only where the DNA matches it firmly. The listing skips clone size in some rows; elsewhere it reads once, few, many or a size class.

>TRDJ1|.|TRDV1|few
CALGEPSPLPPLGERIDKLIF
TGTGCTCTTGGGGAACCGTCCCCTCTACCACCACTTGGGGAACGTATCGATAAACTCATCTTT
>TRDJ1|.|TRDV1|.
CALGEPGVGVRVLLTGKLIF
TGTGCTCTTGGGGAACCAGGGGTCGGCGTTAGAGTACTCTTAACGGGCAAACTCATCTTT
>TRDJ1|.|TRDV1|few
CALGKRVSRVGSPYTDKLIF
TGTGCTCTTGGGAAACGTGTAAGTCGGGTCGGGTCGCCGTACACCGATAAACTCATCTTT
>TRDJ1|.|TRDV1|.
CALGPTPVLTYKLIF
TGTGCTCTTGGCCCCACCCCGGTACTGACATATAAACTCATCTTT
>TRDJ1|TRDD3|TRDV1|.
CALGIPGDTSTDKLIF
TGTGCTCTTGGTATACCTGGGGATACCTCGACCGACAAACTCATCTTT
>TRDJ1|TRDD3|TRDV2|.
CACDTGGYITDKLIF
TGTGCCTGTGACACGGGGGGATATATCACCGATAAACTCATCTTT
>TRDJ2|.|TRDV1|.
CALGEPRPSYGGYLSNSTAQLFF
TGTGCTCTTGGGGAGCCCCGGCCTTCCTACGGGGGATACCTTTCTAACTCGACAGCACAACTCTTCTTT
>TRDJ1|TRDD3|TRDV1|few
CALGELRGPPHYWGTPLLDKLIF
TGTGCTCTTGGGGAACTGCGAGGGCCGCCGCATTACTGGGGGACTCCACTCCTCGATAAACTCATCTTT
>TRDJ1|.|TRDV1|few
CALGAYLEASAGDKLIF
TGTGCTCTTGGGGCCTACTTAGAGGCGAGCGCGGGTGATAAACTCATCTTT
>TRDJ1|.|TRDV1|.
CALGELGNSFYGDEYTDKLIF
TGTGCTCTTGGGGAACTTGGTAACTCGTTCTACGGGGATGAGTACACCGATAAACTCATCTTT
>TRDJ1|TRDD3|TRDV1|.
CALGDGLSLWTGGFRYTDKLIF
TGTGCTCTTGGGGACGGCCTCTCCCTATGGACTGGGGGATTTCGGTACACCGATAAACTCATCTTT
>TRDJ1|.|TRDV1|.
CALGESARSYTDKLIF
TGTGCTCTTGGGGAGTCGGCTCGCTCGTACACCGATAAACTCATCTTT
>TRDJ1|TRDD3|TRDV1|few
CALGEARSPTGIRDKLIF
TGTGCTCTTGGGGAAGCCAGAAGCCCTACGGGGATACGCGATAAACTCATCTTT
>TRDJ1|TRDD3|TRDV1|.
CALGIFFESPWGYGGTDKLIF
TGTGCTCTTGGGATATTCTTCGAGAGCCCTTGGGGATACGGGGGGACCGATAAACTCATCTTT
>TRDJ1|TRDD3|TRDV1|.
CALGERPQIRGGYWGTDKLIF
TGTGCTCTTGGGGAACGCCCTCAGATCCGCGGGGGATACTGGGGCACCGATAAACTCATCTTT
>TRDJ1|TRDD3|TRDV2|few
CACDTRYWGIRSYTDKLIF
TGTGCCTGTGACACCCGGTACTGGGGGATACGATCGTACACCGATAAACTCATCTTT
>TRDJ1|TRDD3|TRDV1|few
CALGVPGGDRTDKLIF
TGTGCTCTTGGGGTCCCGGGGGGGGATCGCACCGATAAACTCATCTTT
>TRDJ1|TRDD3|TRDV1|once
CALGDCTGGHQTDKLIF
TGTGCTCTTGGGGATTGTACTGGGGGACATCAAACCGATAAACTCATCTTT
>TRDJ1|TRDD3|TRDV2|.
CACDTGPLAEWVLGDTDKLIF
TGTGCCTGTGACACCGGACCACTTGCCGAGTGGGTACTGGGGGACACCGATAAACTCATCTTT
>TRDJ1|TRDD3|TRDV1|once
CALGERVLGATGDDKLIF
TGTGCTCTTGGGGAAAGGGTACTGGGGGCCACGGGTGACGATAAACTCATCTTT
>TRDJ3|TRDD3|TRDV2|.
CACVVLGDSKDSWDTRQMFF
TGTGCCTGTGTGGTGCTGGGGGATAGCAAGGACTCCTGGGACACCCGACAGATGTTTTTC
>TRDJ1|TRDD3|TRDV1|.
CALGELGGRTGGPDKLIF
TGTGCTCTTGGGGAACTAGGGGGACGTACTGGGGGACCGGATAAACTCATCTTT
>TRDJ1|.|TRDV1|few
CALGALGEHTDKLIF
TGTGCTCTTGGGGCTTTAGGGGAGCACACCGATAAACTCATCTTT
>TRDJ1|.|TRDV1|few
CALGTHPNPRGESLLIF
TGTGCTCTTGGGACACACCCTAATCCCCGTGGGGAATCTCTACTCATCTTT
>TRDJ1|.|TRDV1|.
CALGELPTPTRGATDTDKLIF
TGTGCTCTTGGGGAACTACCTACGCCCACGAGGGGGGCCACGGACACCGATAAACTCATCTTT
>TRDJ1|TRDD3|TRDV1|.
CALGERPGVSLRDGWGMTDKLIF
TGTGCTCTTGGGGAACGACCAGGAGTAAGCCTACGCGACGGCTGGGGGATGACCGATAAACTCATCTTT
>TRDJ1|TRDD3|TRDV1|.
CALGAVFWGIPSYTDKLIF
TGTGCTCTTGGGGCCGTCTTCTGGGGGATACCCTCGTACACCGATAAACTCATCTTT
>TRDJ1|TRDD3|TRDV1|.
CALGEGLTGGYNTYTDKLIF
TGTGCTCTTGGGGAAGGGTTGACTGGGGGATACAATACGTACACCGATAAACTCATCTTT
>TRDJ1|.|TRDV1|.
CALGASYGRGYFWTDKLIF
TGTGCTCTTGGGGCTTCCTACGGACGGGGATATTTTTGGACCGATAAACTCATCTTT
>TRDJ1|TRDD3|TRDV1|few
CALGENSRLSWGIRYTDKLIF
TGTGCTCTTGGGGAGAATTCCCGTCTGTCCTGGGGGATACGGTACACCGATAAACTCATCTTT
>TRDJ1|TRDD3|TRDV1|few
CALGEPRPINPSSWGISLDYTDKLIF
TGTGCTCTTGGGGAACCCAGACCGATTAACCCTTCCTCCTGGGGGATAAGCCTCGATTACACCGATAAACTCATCTTT
>TRDJ1|TRDD3|TRDV1|.
CALGEPWGIRRGVLYTDKLIF
TGTGCTCTTGGGGAACCTTGGGGGATACGGAGGGGAGTATTGTACACCGATAAACTCATCTTT
>TRDJ1|.|TRDV1|.
CALGENPLSSLIAGFPLGLIF
TGTGCTCTTGGGGAAAACCCCCTCTCTTCCTTAATTGCGGGATTTCCATTAGGGCTCATCTTT
>TRDJ1|TRDD3|TRDV1|few
CALGENVCHPDGVGDTYTDKLIF
TGTGCTCTTGGGGAAAACGTATGCCACCCCGACGGTGTGGGGGATACGTACACCGATAAACTCATCTTT
>TRDJ1|TRDD3|TRDV1|few
CALGRWGIREVPYTDKLIF
TGTGCTCTTGGCCGGTGGGGGATAAGGGAAGTCCCGTACACCGATAAACTCATCTTT
>TRDJ1|TRDD3|TRDV1|few
CALGDLGSLPNWGMDSNPTDKLIF
TGTGCTCTTGGGGATTTGGGCTCGCTTCCCAACTGGGGGATGGATTCCAATCCGACCGATAAACTCATCTTT
>TRDJ1|.|TRDV1|few
CALGEQPPTLGWGNDKLIF
TGTGCTCTTGGGGAACAACCTCCTACGTTGGGGTGGGGTAACGACAAACTCATCTTT
>TRDJ1|TRDD3|TRDV1|few
CALGGILGTPNTDKLIF
TGTGCTCTTGGGGGGATACTGGGGACTCCGAACACCGATAAACTCATCTTT
>TRDJ1|TRDD3|TRDV1|.
CALGEARYWGIKHKLIF
TGTGCTCTTGGGGAAGCAAGGTACTGGGGGATTAAGCATAAACTCATCTTT
>TRDJ1|TRDD3|TRDV1|.
CALGDGPSSWSGGAVNTDKLIF
TGTGCTCTTGGGGATGGGCCCTCCTCATGGTCTGGGGGAGCCGTAAACACCGATAAACTCATCTTT
>TRDJ1|TRDD3|TRDV1|few
CALGEVKPRTGGRLTYTDKLIF
TGTGCTCTTGGGGAAGTAAAACCCCGTACTGGGGGGCGTTTAACGTACACCGATAAACTCATCTTT
>TRDJ1|.|TRDV1|.
CALGDPLSQGGGTYTDKLIF
TGTGCTCTTGGGGACCCCCTATCCCAAGGGGGAGGAACTTACACCGATAAACTCATCTTT
>TRDJ1|.|TRDV1|.
CALGDSLLRYCVTDKLIF
TGTGCTCTTGGGGACTCCCTTTTACGATACTGCGTTACCGATAAACTCATCTTT
>TRDJ1|TRDD3|TRDV1|.
CALGELLRGMGEQYTDKLIF
TGTGCTCTTGGGGAACTTTTGAGGGGGATGGGGGAGCAGTACACCGATAAACTCATCTTT
>TRDJ1|TRDD2|TRDV1|.
CALGVRAFPPSWAIDKLIF
TGTGCTCTTGGGGTGCGGGCCTTCCCACCTTCCTGGGCAATCGATAAACTCATCTTT
>TRDJ1|TRDD3|TRDV1|.
CALGEPPPSQHTGGVKLIF
TGTGCTCTTGGGGAACCCCCGCCTTCCCAGCATACTGGGGGAGTTAAACTCATCTTT
>TRDJ1|TRDD3|TRDV1|.
CALGETGAGRLIF
TGTGCTCTTGGGGAAACTGGGGCAGGGAGACTCATCTTT
>TRDJ1|TRDD3|TRDV1|.
CALGEPNYLPPTGGSAYTDKLIF
TGTGCTCTTGGGGAACCCAACTACCTTCCTCCTACTGGGGGATCAGCTTACACCGATAAACTCATCTTT
>TRDJ1|TRDD2|TRDV1|.
CALGERLGTFLRLGGTDKLIF
TGTGCTCTTGGGGAACGGCTGGGAACCTTCCTACGGCTGGGGGGCACCGATAAACTCATCTTT
>TRDJ1|TRDD3|TRDV2|few
CACDTVDGGESTDKLIF
TGTGCCTGTGACACCGTAGATGGGGGAGAGAGCACCGATAAACTCATCTTT
>TRDJ1|TRDD3|TRDV1|few
CALGERLLPTHMGDTADKLIF
TGTGCTCTTGGGGAACGCCTCCTTCCTACACACATGGGGGATACGGCTGATAAACTCATCTTT
>TRDJ1|.|TRDV1|.
CALGESPFSLGITDKLIF
TGTGCTCTTGGGGAGTCCCCCTTCTCATTGGGGATCACCGATAAACTCATCTTT
>TRDJ1|TRDD3|TRDV1|.
CALGEILATSLDPHSTGGFTDKLIF
TGTGCTCTTGGGGAAATCTTAGCAACTTCACTCGACCCCCACTCTACTGGGGGATTCACCGATAAACTCATCTTT
>TRDJ1|.|TRDV1|few
CALGVVGFDKLIF
TGTGCTCTTGGGGTCGTGGGGTTCGATAAACTCATCTTT
>TRDJ1|TRDD3|TRDV1|.
CALGEPQSPLGDGGSYTDKLIF
TGTGCTCTTGGGGAACCCCAGTCCCCCCTGGGGGACGGGGGATCGTACACCGATAAACTCATCTTT
>TRDJ1|TRDD3|TRDV1|few
CALGEGLPSYWGITVDKLIF
TGTGCTCTTGGGGAAGGCTTACCTTCCTACTGGGGGATAACGGTCGATAAACTCATCTTT
>TRDJ2|TRDD3|TRDV1|.
CALGFPTPILGDTPFFLTAQLFF
TGTGCTCTTGGGTTCCCGACACCTATACTGGGGGATACGCCTTTCTTTTTGACAGCACAACTCTTCTTT
>TRDJ1|TRDD3|TRDV3|.
CAFRGRGSLLYWGIYTDKLIF
TGTGCCTTTAGGGGAAGGGGGTCCCTCCTGTACTGGGGGATTTACACCGATAAACTCATCTTT